These T cell receptor beta chains were read from a single sample in a study of blood T cell repertoires in COVID-19. Here immunoSEQ multiplex PCR was the method, and the copy in TCRdb shows in-frame clones only, minus some. This sample has some 400,000 clones, with around 87% found just once. The source material was PBMCs or T cells enriched from blood (not recorded which). These receptors all come from a man aged 30 to 39 who had recovered from COVID-19. CDR3s include the opening cysteine and the closing phenylalanine or tryptophan. A D gene is named only where the DNA matches it firmly. Some rows have no size entry. The others give once, few or many, or a class for an expanded clone.

few,TRBV3-1/TRBV3-2,NA,TRBJ2-3,TGTGCCAGCAGCCCGACTGGTACTAGCACAGATACGCAGTATTTT,CASSPTGTSTDTQYF
many,TRBV6-5,NA,TRBJ2-1,TGTGCCAGCAGGATAGCTGAGTACAATGAGCAGTTCTTC,CASRIAEYNEQFF
NA,TRBV19,NA,TRBJ2-1,TGTGCCAGTAGTCCGCAGGGTAACAATGAGCAGTTCTTC,CASSPQGNNEQFF
NA,TRBV27,NA,TRBJ2-1,TGTGCCAGCAGTTTTATGCGGGGCGGGAATGAGCAGTTCTTC,CASSFMRGGNEQFF
NA,TRBV30,NA,TRBJ2-5,TGTGCCTGGAGTACCGGCCCCGGGGTGGAGACCCAGTACTTC,CAWSTGPGVETQYF
NA,TRBV12-5,NA,TRBJ1-1,TGTGCTAGTGGTTGGGAGGGGTTGGCCACTGAAGCTTTCTTT,CASGWEGLATEAFF
NA,TRBV28,TRBD2,TRBJ2-4,TGTGCCAGCAGTCACTCCCGGACTAGCGGTTCTATCCTAGCCAAAAACATTCAGTACTTC,CASSHSRTSGSILAKNIQYF
NA,TRBV11-2,TRBD1,TRBJ2-7,TGTGCCAGCCGCCCTCGGACAGGGGGCTACGAGCAGTACTTC,CASRPRTGGYEQYF
NA,TRBV6-5,TRBD2,TRBJ2-2,TGTGCCAGCAGCCAACTAGCGGGAGTAGTCGGGGAGCTGTTTTTT,CASSQLAGVVGELFF
NA,TRBV27,NA,TRBJ2-5,TGTGCCAGCAGTTCCAACCCCCCCGCTCGGGCCCAGTACTTC,CASSSNPPARAQYF
few,TRBV5-1,TRBD1,TRBJ1-2,TGCGCCAGCAGCTTGGAGGACAGGGGGTACTATGGCTACACCTTC,CASSLEDRGYYGYTF
NA,TRBV28,NA,TRBJ1-5,TGTGCCAGCACCATCCTGACAGATCCTCGCAATCAGCCCCAGCATTTT,CASTILTDPRNQPQHF
NA,TRBV19,NA,TRBJ1-5,TGTGCCAGTAGTCACGACATAACAAGCAATCAGCCCCAGCATTTT,CASSHDITSNQPQHF
NA,TRBV27,NA,TRBJ1-1,TGTGCCAGCAGTTTCGCGCAGGACACTGAAGCTTTCTTT,CASSFAQDTEAFF
NA,TRBV6-5,TRBD1,TRBJ1-1,TGTGCCAGCAGTACCGGACAGGGTAGAAAAGCTTTCTTT,CASSTGQGRKAFF
NA,TRBV6-5,NA,TRBJ1-5,TGTGCCAGCAGCGCCGGGACAAAATCCCAGCCCCAGCATTTT,CASSAGTKSQPQHF
once,TRBV27,TRBD2,TRBJ2-1,TGTGCCAGCAGTTTATCGGGACTAGCGGGAGTATTGTACAATGAGCAGTTCTTC,CASSLSGLAGVLYNEQFF
NA,TRBV2,NA,TRBJ2-2,TGTGCCAGCAGTGAACCCCAGGGGCAAAACACCGGGGAGCTGTTTTTT,CASSEPQGQNTGELFF
NA,TRBV12-3/TRBV12-4,TRBD2,TRBJ2-7,TGTGCCAGCAGTTTGTCGGGAGGCTACGAGCAGTACTTC,CASSLSGGYEQYF
NA,TRBV5-5,NA,TRBJ1-6,TGTGCCAGCAGCTTGGGTGGGCTGGGTCAGACACCCCTCCACTTT,CASSLGGLGQTPLHF
NA,TRBV28,NA,TRBJ1-4,TGTGCCAGCAGTCGTCCGGGACACGCACTTAAAGATGAAAAACTGTTTTTT,CASSRPGHALKDEKLFF
NA,TRBV7-9,TRBD2,TRBJ2-7,TGTGCCAGCAAAGAAGGGGGTAGCGGGAAATACGAGCAGTACTTC,CASKEGGSGKYEQYF
few,TRBV7-9,NA,TRBJ2-7,TGTGCCAGCAGCTCCCTCGGGGCCTACGAGCAGTACTTC,CASSSLGAYEQYF
NA,TRBV27,NA,TRBJ1-1,TGTGCCAGCAGTTCCCGACAAGGCTTGAACACTGAAGCTTTCTTT,CASSSRQGLNTEAFF
NA,TRBV3-1/TRBV3-2,TRBD2,TRBJ2-1,TGTGCCAGCAGCGACACCCCTAGCGGCTACAATGAGCAGTTCTTC,CASSDTPSGYNEQFF
NA,TRBV10-1,TRBD1,TRBJ1-2,TGCGCCAGCAGGAGGACAGGGATACACTATGGCTACACCTTC,CASRRTGIHYGYTF
NA,TRBV28,NA,TRBJ2-1,TGTGCCAGCACTCAAAAGGGGTTCTACAATGAGCAGTTCTTC,CASTQKGFYNEQFF
few,TRBV9,TRBD1,TRBJ1-6,TGTGCCAGCAGCTCCGGGACAGCTCTAACACCCCTCCACTTT,CASSSGTALTPLHF
NA,TRBV28,TRBD1,TRBJ1-2,TGTGCCAGCAGTTTATCACCGGGACAGGCCCCAAATGGCTACACCTTC,CASSLSPGQAPNGYTF
few,TRBV2,NA,TRBJ1-2,TGTGCCAGCAGTGAAGCTAGGGCAGGGCGCATGGGCTACACCTTC,CASSEARAGRMGYTF
NA,TRBV12-3/TRBV12-4,NA,TRBJ2-7,TGTGCCAGCAGTTTGCCAGGGGACTACGAGCAGTACTTC,CASSLPGDYEQYF
once,TRBV12-3/TRBV12-4,NA,TRBJ2-1,TGTGCCAGCAGTTTTGGAGGGAATGAGCAGTTCTTC,CASSFGGNEQFF